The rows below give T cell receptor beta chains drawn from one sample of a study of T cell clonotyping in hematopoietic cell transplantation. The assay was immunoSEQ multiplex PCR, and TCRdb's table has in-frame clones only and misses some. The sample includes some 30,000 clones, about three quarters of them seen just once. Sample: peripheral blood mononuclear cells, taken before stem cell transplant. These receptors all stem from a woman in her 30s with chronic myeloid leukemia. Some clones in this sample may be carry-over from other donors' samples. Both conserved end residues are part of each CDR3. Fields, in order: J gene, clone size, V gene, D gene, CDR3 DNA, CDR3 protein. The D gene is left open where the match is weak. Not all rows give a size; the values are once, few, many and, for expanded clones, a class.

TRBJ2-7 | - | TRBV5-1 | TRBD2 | TGCGCCAGCAGCTTGGGACTAGCGAGGGTCTACGAGCAGTACTTC | CASSLGLARVYEQYF
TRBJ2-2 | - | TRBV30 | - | TGTGCCTGGGCAGGGTTTACCGGGGAGCTGTTTTTT | CAWAGFTGELFF
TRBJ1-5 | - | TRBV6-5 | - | TGTGCCAGCAGTTACTTGCCGGGACCCAATCAGCCCCAGCATTTT | CASSYLPGPNQPQHF
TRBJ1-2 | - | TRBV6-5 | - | TGTGCCAGCAGGAGTTACAGGGACGGCTACACCTTC | CASRSYRDGYTF
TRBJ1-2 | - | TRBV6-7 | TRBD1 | TGTGCCAGCAGTTACGCTGGGACAGCTGGCTACACCTTC | CASSYAGTAGYTF
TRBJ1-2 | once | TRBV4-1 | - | TGCGCCAGCAGCCCAACCGGGACAAACAACTATGGCTACACCTTC | CASSPTGTNNYGYTF
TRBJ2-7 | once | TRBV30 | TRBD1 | TGTGCCTGGACCTACGGAGACAGGGCGTACTTC | CAWTYGDRAYF
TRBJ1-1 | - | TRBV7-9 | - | TGTGCCAGCAGCTTAGGTACAGGGAACACTGAAGCTTTCTTT | CASSLGTGNTEAFF
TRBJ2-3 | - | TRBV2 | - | TGTGCCAGCAGTGTTACGAGGAAAACAGATACGCAGTATTTT | CASSVTRKTDTQYF
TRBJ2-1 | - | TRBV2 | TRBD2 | TGTGCCACCAAACCACTAGCGGGGGTCGCGTCTGAGCAGTTCTTC | CATKPLAGVASEQFF
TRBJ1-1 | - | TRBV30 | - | TGTGCCTGGTCGCACAGGGTGAACACTGAAGCTTTCTTT | CAWSHRVNTEAFF
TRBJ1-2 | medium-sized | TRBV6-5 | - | TGTGCCAGCAGTTACTCTCTCCGGGGTGGCTACACCTTC | CASSYSLRGGYTF
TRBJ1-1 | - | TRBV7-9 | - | TGTGCCAGCAGCTTCTTGAGGGGCGCGATGGCTGAAGCTTTCTTT | CASSFLRGAMAEAFF
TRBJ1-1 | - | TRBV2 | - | TGTGCCAGCAGAGGACAGTCACTGAACACTGAAGCTTTCTTT | CASRGQSLNTEAFF
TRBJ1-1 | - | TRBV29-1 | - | TGCAGCGTTTTTGGGGCTGTGAACACTGAAGCTTTCTTT | CSVFGAVNTEAFF
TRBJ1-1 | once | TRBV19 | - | TGTGCCAGTAGTATTGGAATGCGGAACACTGAAGCTTTCTTT | CASSIGMRNTEAFF
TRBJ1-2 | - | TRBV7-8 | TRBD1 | TGTGCCAGCAGCCTGGGACAGATATATGGCTACACCTTC | CASSLGQIYGYTF
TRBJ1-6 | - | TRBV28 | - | TGTGCCAGCAGTTCATCTCATAGAGGGACGTTCAATTCACCCCTCCACTTT | CASSSSHRGTFNSPLHF
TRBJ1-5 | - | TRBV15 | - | TGTGCCACCAGCAGCGTCGGGGCGCTCAATCAGCCCCAGCATTTT | CATSSVGALNQPQHF
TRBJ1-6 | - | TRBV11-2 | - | TGTGCCAGCAGCTTATCGGACGCGAGAAATTCACCCCTCCACTTT | CASSLSDARNSPLHF
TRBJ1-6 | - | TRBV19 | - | TGTGCCAGTACCATCGGTGGCAGGGGCTCAAATTCACCCCTCCACTTT | CASTIGGRGSNSPLHF
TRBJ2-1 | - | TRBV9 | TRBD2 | TGTGCCAGCAGCGTAGCCCTAGCGGAACACAATGAGCAGTTCTTC | CASSVALAEHNEQFF
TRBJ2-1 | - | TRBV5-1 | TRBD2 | TGCGCCAGCAGCTTGTTCGTGGGAGGGAACAATGAGCAGTTCTTC | CASSLFVGGNNEQFF
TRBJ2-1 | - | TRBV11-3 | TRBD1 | TGTGCCAGCAGCACCTACAGACAGGGAGAGCAGTTCTTC | CASSTYRQGEQFF
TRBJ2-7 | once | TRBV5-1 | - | TGCGCCAGCAGCTGGTTCGGGGGAACCTACGAGCAGTACTTC | CASSWFGGTYEQYF
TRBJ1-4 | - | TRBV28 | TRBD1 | TGTGCCAGCAGTTTGACAGGGCCTAATGAAAAACTGTTTTTT | CASSLTGPNEKLFF
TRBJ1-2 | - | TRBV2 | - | TGTGCCAGCAGTGGAGACACTCCGTATGGCTACACCTTC | CASSGDTPYGYTF
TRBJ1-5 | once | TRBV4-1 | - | TGCGCCAGCAGCCAAGAGTCAGGGGTGAGGAGGCCCCAGCATTTT | CASSQESGVRRPQHF
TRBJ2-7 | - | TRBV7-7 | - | TGTGCTAGCAGCCAGTCTCCAGGGTACGACGAGCAGTACTTC | CASSQSPGYDEQYF
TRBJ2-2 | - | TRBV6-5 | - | TGTGCCAGTACTCCTTACCGGGGGCACACCGGGGAGCTGTTTTTT | CASTPYRGHTGELFF
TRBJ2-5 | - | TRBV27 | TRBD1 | TGTGCCAGCAGGGCCCCAGGGACAGGGTCGAGGGAGACCCAGTACTTC | CASRAPGTGSRETQYF
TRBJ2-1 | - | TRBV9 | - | TGTGCCAGCAGCGGTAATGAGCAGTTCTTC | CASSGNEQFF
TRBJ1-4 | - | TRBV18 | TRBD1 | TGTGCCAGCTCATGGACGGGACAGAATGAAAAACTGTTTTTT | CASSWTGQNEKLFF
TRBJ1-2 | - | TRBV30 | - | TGTGCCTGCCCGGACAGTGCTAACTATGGCTACACCTTC | CACPDSANYGYTF
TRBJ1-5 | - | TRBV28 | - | TGTGCCAGCAGTTTATACCCGAGGGGGGGGCATGATCAGCCCCAGCATTTT | CASSLYPRGGHDQPQHF
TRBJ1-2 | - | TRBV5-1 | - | TGCGCCAGCAGCTTGAACGGGAATGGCTACACCTTC | CASSLNGNGYTF
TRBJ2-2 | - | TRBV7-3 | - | TGTGCCAGCAGCTTAAGTCATGGAGGGTTACACGGGGAGCTGTTTTTT | CASSLSHGGLHGELFF
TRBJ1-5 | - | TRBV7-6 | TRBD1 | TGTGCCAGCAGCCTAGGACAGGCTGGTCAGCCCCAGCATTTT | CASSLGQAGQPQHF
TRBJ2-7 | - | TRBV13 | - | TGTGCCAGCAGCTTAGGGGCGGTGACCTACGAGCAGTACTTC | CASSLGAVTYEQYF
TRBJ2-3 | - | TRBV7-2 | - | TGTGCCAGCAGCTTAGCCCGGACGGCCACAGATACGCAGTATTTT | CASSLARTATDTQYF
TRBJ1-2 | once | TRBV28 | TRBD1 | TGTGCCAGCAGTTATACAGGGGGCACTGATGGCTACACCTTC | CASSYTGGTDGYTF
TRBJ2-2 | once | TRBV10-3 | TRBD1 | TGTGCCACCAGCCCGGGACAGGGAATTGGCGGGGAGCTGTTTTTT | CATSPGQGIGGELFF
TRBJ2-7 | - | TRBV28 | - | TGTGCCAGCCTCAGCCACAGCTCCTACGAGCAGTACTTC | CASLSHSSYEQYF
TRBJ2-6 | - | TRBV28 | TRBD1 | TGTGCCAGCAGTCCCCTGGGACAGACCTCTGGGGCCAACGTCCTGACTTTC | CASSPLGQTSGANVLTF
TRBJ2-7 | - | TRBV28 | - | TGTGCCAGCAGCGCTTGGGGGCCGAACGAGCAGTACTTC | CASSAWGPNEQYF